The rows below give T cell receptor beta chains drawn from one sample of a study of control samples from healthy donors and cancer patients. The protocol was immunoSEQ multiplex PCR, while the TCRdb copy is restricted to in-frame clones and leaves out a portion. Among approximately 46,000 clones listed, more than 90% were seen once. The material sequenced was PBMCs. These receptors came from a man aged 25-45 years with colorectal cancer. Both conserved end residues are part of each CDR3. The D gene is left open where the match is weak. Expanded clones are given a class, and other clones once, few, many or no size at all.

d_call	v_call	j_call	clone_size	cdr3_aa	cdr3_nt
TRBD1	TRBV9	TRBJ1-1	.	CASSALIHLKTGGWDTEAFF	TGTGCCAGCAGCGCCCTTATACATCTAAAGACAGGGGGCTGGGACACTGAAGCTTTCTTT
.	TRBV4-1	TRBJ1-2	.	CASSQALRRDDYGYTF	TGCGCCAGCAGCCAAGCCCTAAGGCGAGACGACTATGGCTACACCTTC
.	TRBV7-2	TRBJ1-1	.	CASSTDRNTEAFF	TGTGCCAGCAGCACCGACCGGAACACTGAAGCTTTCTTT
TRBD2	TRBV24-1	TRBJ2-3	.	CATSGLTSGGVNTQYF	TGTGCCACCAGTGGCCTTACTAGCGGGGGGGTAAATACGCAGTATTTT
.	TRBV29-1	TRBJ2-5	.	CSVLQGSGETQYF	TGCAGCGTACTGCAGGGTTCGGGCGAGACCCAGTACTTC
.	TRBV7-8	TRBJ1-3	.	CASSNNRVAAGNTIYF	TGTGCCAGCAGCAATAACAGGGTTGCGGCTGGAAACACCATATATTTT
.	TRBV6-1	TRBJ1-6	.	CASSEGLGRTSPLHF	TGTGCCAGCAGTGAAGGACTGGGACGGACCTCACCCCTCCACTTT
TRBD1	TRBV5-4	TRBJ1-1	.	CASSWGQLNTEAFF	TGTGCCAGCAGTTGGGGACAGTTGAACACTGAAGCTTTCTTT
.	TRBV2	TRBJ1-1	.	CASSEANTEAFF	TGTGCCAGCAGTGAAGCGAACACTGAAGCTTTCTTT
.	TRBV5-6	TRBJ1-2	.	CASSLISEYGYTF	TGTGCCAGCAGCTTGATTTCAGAATATGGCTACACCTTC
.	TRBV6-5	TRBJ2-2	.	CASSWVNTNTGELFF	TGTGCCAGCAGTTGGGTGAATACGAACACCGGGGAGCTGTTTTTT
TRBD2	TRBV6-5	TRBJ2-5	.	CASSYSSGGPETQYF	TGTGCCAGCAGTTACTCAAGCGGGGGGCCAGAGACCCAGTACTTC
TRBD1	TRBV28	TRBJ1-6	.	CASSPPLGQGSWDNSPLHF	TGTGCCAGCAGTCCCCCCCTAGGACAGGGGAGTTGGGATAATTCACCCCTCCACTTT
.	TRBV13	TRBJ1-4	.	CASSLRGGNEKLFF	TGTGCCAGCAGCTTAAGAGGGGGAAATGAAAAACTGTTTTTT
TRBD1	TRBV10-2	TRBJ2-7	once	CASSGQTGAVYEQYF	TGCGCCAGCAGTGGACAGACAGGGGCAGTTTACGAGCAGTACTTC
.	TRBV5-1	TRBJ1-3	.	CASSFTGLPSGNTIYF	TGCGCCAGCAGCTTCACAGGGCTACCCTCTGGAAACACCATATATTTT
.	TRBV5-1	TRBJ2-3	.	CASSLALDTQYF	TGCGCCAGCAGCTTGGCCTTGGATACGCAGTATTTT
TRBD2	TRBV10-2	TRBJ2-2	.	CASRTPGGDCDTGELFF	TGCGCCAGCAGAACACCGGGAGGGGACTGCGACACCGGGGAGCTGTTTTTT
TRBD1	TRBV15	TRBJ2-3	.	CATSRDRLTDTQYF	TGTGCCACCAGCAGGGACAGGTTAACAGATACGCAGTATTTT
.	TRBV9	TRBJ2-1	.	CASSVGGADNEQFF	TGTGCCAGCAGCGTTGGTGGGGCGGACAATGAGCAGTTCTTC
.	TRBV6-2/TRBV6-3	TRBJ1-1	.	CASSYYGGNTEAFF	TGTGCCAGCAGTTATTACGGGGGGAACACTGAAGCTTTCTTT
.	TRBV4-1	TRBJ2-7	.	CASSQWWGDEQYF	TGCGCCAGCAGCCAATGGTGGGGTGACGAGCAGTACTTC
TRBD1	TRBV6-6	TRBJ1-6	.	CASSWTGSDNSPLHF	TGTGCCAGCAGTTGGACAGGGTCGGATAATTCACCCCTCCACTTT
.	TRBV7-2	TRBJ1-4	.	CASSLNKNEKLFF	TGTGCCAGCAGCTTGAACAAAAATGAAAAACTGTTTTTT
.	TRBV4-3	TRBJ2-2	.	CASSLSRSRELFF	TGCGCCAGCAGCCTTTCCAGGTCTCGGGAGCTGTTTTTT
.	TRBV3-1/TRBV3-2	TRBJ1-1	medium-sized	CASSQELGNTEAFF	TGTGCCAGCAGCCAAGAGCTGGGGAACACTGAAGCTTTCTTT
TRBD1	TRBV15	TRBJ1-3	.	CATSRTPTGLSGNTIYF	TGTGCCACCAGCAGAACCCCGACAGGGTTATCTGGAAACACCATATATTTT
.	TRBV19	TRBJ2-2	.	CASSIVALTGELFF	TGTGCCAGTAGTATAGTGGCACTCACCGGGGAGCTGTTTTTT
TRBD2	TRBV5-1	TRBJ2-1	.	CASSLAASGGEQFF	TGCGCCAGCAGCTTGGCCGCGAGCGGGGGCGAGCAGTTCTTC
TRBD1	TRBV29-1	TRBJ2-1	.	CSVAQTGGLYNEQFF	TGCAGCGTTGCCCAAACAGGGGGCTTATACAATGAGCAGTTCTTC
.	TRBV6-1	TRBJ2-6	.	CASSELGSGANVLTF	TGTGCCAGCAGTGAACTGGGTTCTGGGGCCAACGTCCTGACTTTC
.	TRBV19	TRBJ1-6	.	CASRSTSIQVDNSPLHF	TGTGCCAGTAGATCTACCAGCATACAGGTGGATAATTCACCCCTCCACTTT
.	TRBV30	TRBJ1-2	.	CAWSVARLGDGYTF	TGTGCCTGGAGTGTTGCTCGCTTGGGAGATGGCTACACCTTC
.	TRBV6-5	TRBJ1-2	.	CASSLWQGSHGYTF	TGTGCCAGCAGTTTATGGCAGGGGAGTCATGGCTACACCTTC
.	TRBV7-9	TRBJ1-4	.	CASSGRIDATNEKLFF	TGTGCCAGCAGCGGACGCATAGATGCAACTAATGAAAAACTGTTTTTT
TRBD2	TRBV7-2	TRBJ2-1	.	CASSVAGTSGIGEQFF	TGTGCCAGCAGCGTTGCTGGGACTAGCGGGATCGGTGAGCAGTTCTTC
TRBD2	TRBV7-2	TRBJ2-3	.	CASSSTSGTDTQYF	TGTGCCAGCAGCTCCACTAGCGGCACAGATACGCAGTATTTT